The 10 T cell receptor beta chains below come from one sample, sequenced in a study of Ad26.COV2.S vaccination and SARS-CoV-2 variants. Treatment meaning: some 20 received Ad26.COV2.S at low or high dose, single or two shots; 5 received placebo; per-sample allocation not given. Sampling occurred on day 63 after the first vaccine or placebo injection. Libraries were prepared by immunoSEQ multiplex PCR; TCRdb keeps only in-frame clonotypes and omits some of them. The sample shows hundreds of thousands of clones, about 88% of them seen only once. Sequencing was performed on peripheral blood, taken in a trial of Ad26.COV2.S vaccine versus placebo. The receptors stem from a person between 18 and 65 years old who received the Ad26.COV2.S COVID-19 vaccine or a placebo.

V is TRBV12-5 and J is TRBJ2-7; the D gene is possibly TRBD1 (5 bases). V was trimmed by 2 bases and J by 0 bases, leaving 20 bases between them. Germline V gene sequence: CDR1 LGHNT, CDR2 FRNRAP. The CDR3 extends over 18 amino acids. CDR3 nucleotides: TGTGCTAGTGGTTTGTTTCTAGTTGCAGGGTCAAGCTCCTACGAGCAGTACGTC. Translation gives CASGLFLVAGSSSYEQYV.

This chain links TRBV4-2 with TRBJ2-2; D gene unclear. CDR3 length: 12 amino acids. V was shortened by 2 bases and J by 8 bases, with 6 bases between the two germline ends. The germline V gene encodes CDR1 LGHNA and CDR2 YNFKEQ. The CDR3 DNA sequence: TGTGCCAGCAGCCAACCCATAGGGGAGCTGTTTTTT. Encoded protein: CASSQPIGELFF.

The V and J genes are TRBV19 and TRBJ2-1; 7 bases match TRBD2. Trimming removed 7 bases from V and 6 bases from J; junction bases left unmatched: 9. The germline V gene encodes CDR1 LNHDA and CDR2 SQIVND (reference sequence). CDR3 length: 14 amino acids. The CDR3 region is CASTRSSGRNEQFF. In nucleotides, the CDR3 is TGTGCCAGTACCCGAAGTAGCGGGCGCAATGAGCAGTTCTTC. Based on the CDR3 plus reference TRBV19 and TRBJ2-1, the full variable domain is DGGITQSPKYLFRKEGQNVTLSCEQNLNHDAMYWYRQDPGQGLRLIYYSQIVNDFQKGDIAEGYSVSREKKESFPLTVTSAQKNPTAFYLCASTRSSGRNEQFFGPGTRLTVL.

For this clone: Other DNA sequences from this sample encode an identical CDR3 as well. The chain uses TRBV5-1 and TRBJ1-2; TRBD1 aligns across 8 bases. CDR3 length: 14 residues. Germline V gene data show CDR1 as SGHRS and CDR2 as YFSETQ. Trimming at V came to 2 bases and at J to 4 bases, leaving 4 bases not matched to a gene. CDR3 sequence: CASSLGQGPYGYTF. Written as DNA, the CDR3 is TGCGCCAGCAGCTTAGGACAGGGACCCTATGGCTACACCTTC.

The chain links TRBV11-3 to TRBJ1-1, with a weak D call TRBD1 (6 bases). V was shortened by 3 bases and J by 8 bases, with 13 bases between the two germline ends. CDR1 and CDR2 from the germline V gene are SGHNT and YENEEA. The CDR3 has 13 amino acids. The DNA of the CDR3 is TGTGCCAGCAGCTTTCGTTGGGGGACAGAAGCTTTCTTT. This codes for CASSFRWGTEAFF.

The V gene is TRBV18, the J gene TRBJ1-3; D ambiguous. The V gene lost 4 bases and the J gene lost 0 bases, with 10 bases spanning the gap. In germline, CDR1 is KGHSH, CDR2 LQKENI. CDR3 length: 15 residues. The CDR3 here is CASSQGNPSGNTIYF. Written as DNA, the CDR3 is TGTGCCAGCTCACAGGGAAATCCCTCTGGAAACACCATATATTTT.

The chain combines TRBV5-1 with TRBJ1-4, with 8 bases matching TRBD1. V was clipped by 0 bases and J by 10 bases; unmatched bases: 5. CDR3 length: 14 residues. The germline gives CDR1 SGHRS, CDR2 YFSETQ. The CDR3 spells CASSLAGGNGKLFF. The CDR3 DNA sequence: TGCGCCAGCAGCTTGGCAGGGGGCAACGGAAAACTGTTTTTT.

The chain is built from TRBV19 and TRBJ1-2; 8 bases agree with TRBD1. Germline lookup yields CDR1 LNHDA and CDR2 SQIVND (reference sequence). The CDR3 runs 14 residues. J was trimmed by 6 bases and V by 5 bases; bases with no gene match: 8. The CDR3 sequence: CASSYDRGFDGYTF. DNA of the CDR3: TGTGCCAGTAGTTACGACAGGGGCTTCGATGGCTACACCTTC.

CDR3: CASSIRGSGTGSEKLFF. CDR3 DNA sequence: TGTGCCAGTAGTATCCGAGGGAGCGGAACGGGATCCGAAAAACTGTTTTTT. The chain recombines TRBV19 with TRBJ1-4; D not certain. Trimming removed 3 bases at V and 8 bases at J, with 22 bases between. This CDR3 has 17 residues. The germline V gene has CDR1 LNHDA and CDR2 SQIVND (reference sequence).

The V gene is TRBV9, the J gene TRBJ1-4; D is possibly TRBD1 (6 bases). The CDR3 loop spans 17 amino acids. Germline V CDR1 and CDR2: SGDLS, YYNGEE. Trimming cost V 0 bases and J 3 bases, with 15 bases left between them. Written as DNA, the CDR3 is TGTGCCAGCAGCGTAGGTCTTCCAGGGGCAGCTAATGAAAAACTGTTTTTT. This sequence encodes CASSVGLPGAANEKLFF. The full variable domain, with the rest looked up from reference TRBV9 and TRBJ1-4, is DSGVTQTPKHLITATGQRVTLRCSPRSGDLSVYWYQQSLDQGLQFLIQYYNGEERAKGNILERFSAQQFPDLHSELNLSSLELGDSALYFCASSVGLPGAANEKLFFGSGTQLSVL.